Shown below are 19 T cell receptor beta chains from a single sample sequenced in a study of shared clonotypes between healthy human individuals. The data were produced by immunoSEQ multiplex PCR, yet TCRdb's version contains in-frame clones alone and is incomplete. Of roughly 320,000 clones listed, around 90% are singletons. Sequencing was done on a sample of memory CD8+ T cells sorted from blood. Subset described: CD45RO+ cells pooled with CCR7-negative TemRA cells. These receptor sequences come from a man younger than 30 in good health.

The gene calls are TRBV5-1 and TRBJ1-2, with D uncertain. The germline V gene has CDR1 SGHRS and CDR2 YFSETQ. The CDR3 length is 15 residues. Trimming took 4 bases from V and 0 from J, leaving 13 bases between them. The CDR3 reads CASSPEGYANYGYTF. CDR3 in DNA: TGCGCCAGCAGCCCAGAGGGTTACGCTAACTATGGCTACACCTTC. Filled out from reference TRBV5-1 and TRBJ1-2, the complete variable domain reads KAGVTQTPRYLIKTRGQQVTLSCSPISGHRSVSWYQQTPGQGLQFLFEYFSETQRNKGNFPGRFSGRQFSNSRSEMNVSTLELGDSALYLCASSPEGYANYGYTFGSGTRLTVV.

For the CDR3, the DNA is TGTGCCAGCAGCCGTGATGAGCAGTACTTC. Protein: CASSRDEQYF. The V call is TRBV28, the J call TRBJ2-7; unclear D gene. The CDR3 runs to 10 residues. Trimming removed 6 bases at V and 7 bases at J, with 7 bases between. From germline, CDR1 is MDHEN and CDR2 SYDVKM.

This rearrangement joins TRBV6-6 to TRBJ2-5; 8 bases match TRBD1. Trimming took 1 base from V and 5 from J; bases not matched to a gene: 9. The CDR3 consists of 16 residues. From germline, CDR1 is MNHNY and CDR2 SVGAGI (reference sequence). CDR3 DNA: TGTGCCAGCAGTTACTTCCTCGACAGGGGCAGGGAGACCCAGTACTTC. It yields the protein CASSYFLDRGRETQYF.

The chain employs TRBV15 and TRBJ2-1, with D uncertain. CDR3 length equals 14 residues. V was shortened by 5 bases and J by 6 bases, with 14 bases between the two germline ends. From germline, CDR1 is LNHNV and CDR2 YYDKDF (reference sequence). The CDR3 DNA sequence: TGTGCCACCAGCCCGTTCCCCCTCGCCAATGAGCAGTTCTTC. Protein: CATSPFPLANEQFF.

This chain joins TRBV6-5 and TRBJ2-5; 7 bases are shared with TRBD1. Looked up from germline, CDR1 is MNHEY and CDR2 is SVGAGI. Trimming at V came to 6 bases and at J to 3 bases, leaving 10 bases not matched to a gene. The CDR3 has 15 amino acids. This chain's CDR3 is CASRPVGTVEETQYF. The CDR3 DNA sequence: TGTGCCAGCAGACCTGTCGGGACAGTAGAAGAGACCCAGTACTTC.

The chain links TRBV27 to TRBJ2-2, with 10 bases matching TRBD2. CDR3 length: 16 residues. Germline assignment: CDR1 MNHEY and CDR2 SMNVEV (reference sequence). Germline trimming cut 6 bases from V and 6 bases from J; bases unmatched to any gene: 10. The CDR3 protein is CASSHSLAGEPGELFF. The CDR3 bases are TGTGCCAGCAGCCACAGCCTAGCGGGAGAGCCCGGGGAGCTGTTTTTT.

The J gene is TRBJ2-5, the V gene TRBV9; 9 bases map to TRBD2. The V gene end was trimmed by 3 bases and the J gene end by 4 bases; junction bases not matched to a gene: 7. CDR1 is SGDLS and CDR2 is YYNGEE in the germline V gene. The CDR3 contains 15 residues. CDR3 sequence: CASSALMTSGETQYF. The DNA of the CDR3 is TGTGCCAGCAGCGCCTTGATGACTAGCGGAGAGACCCAGTACTTC.

The chain links TRBV7-9 to TRBJ1-2; TRBD1 matches at 7 bases. Germline V gene lookup returns CDR1 SEHNR and CDR2 FQNEAQ (reference sequence). The CDR3 has 14 residues. Unmatched junction bases numbered 11, after V lost 5 bases and J lost 8 bases. This chain's CDR3 is CASSKTGTAMGYTF. The DNA for the CDR3 is TGTGCCAGCAGCAAGACCGGGACAGCCATGGGCTACACCTTC.

The J gene is TRBJ2-5, the V gene TRBV2; 8 nucleotides agree with TRBD1. Germline trimming cut 6 bases from V and 5 bases from J; bases unmatched to any gene: 2. The CDR3 is 12 residues long. Per germline, CDR1 SNHLY and CDR2 FYNNEI. CDR3 sequence: CASRDREETQYF. The CDR3 DNA sequence: TGTGCCAGCAGGGACAGGGAGGAGACCCAGTACTTC.

The chain combines TRBV27 with TRBJ2-1, with 9 nucleotides matching TRBD1. The CDR3 runs 13 residues. V was pared by 6 bases and J by 8 bases, with 5 bases of the junction left unmatched. CDR1 and CDR2 from the germline V gene are MNHEY and SMNVEV (reference sequence). The CDR3 here is CASRIQGADEQFF. CDR3 nucleotides: TGTGCCAGCAGGATACAGGGGGCTGATGAGCAGTTCTTC.

V and J are TRBV30 and TRBJ1-1; no definite D call. Germline V lookup: CDR1 GTSNPN, CDR2 SVGIG (reference sequence). V lost 1 base to trimming and J lost 5 bases, with 11 bases between them. The CDR3 totals 13 residues. CDR3 region: CAWSGDLRTEAFF. The CDR3 nucleotides read TGTGCCTGGAGTGGTGACCTGAGAACTGAAGCTTTCTTT.

The chain is built from TRBV11-3 and TRBJ2-7; 7 bases are shared with TRBD1. With 3 bases clipped from V and 6 bases from J, the junction kept 2 bases outside the gene matches. The CDR3 consists of 12 residues. Germline V CDR1 and CDR2: SGHNT, YENEEA. CDR3 DNA sequence: TGTGCCAGCAGCTTGGGGGACAGCGAGCAGTACTTC. Amino acids: CASSLGDSEQYF.

This clone was observed once. The chain is built from TRBV27 and TRBJ2-2; D remains ambiguous. V lost 7 bases and J lost 1, with 19 bases in between. There are 17 residues in the CDR3. The germline gives CDR1 MNHEY, CDR2 SMNVEV (reference sequence). CDR3 in DNA: TGTGCCAGCAAACATTCGTACGTAACGAAGAACACCGGGGAGCTGTTTTTT. This gives the protein CASKHSYVTKNTGELFF.

The count of this clone is one. The CDR3: CASSSLAGGSSYEQYF. In nucleotides, the CDR3 is TGTGCCAGCAGCTCCCTAGCGGGAGGTTCCTCCTACGAGCAGTACTTC. The chain is built from TRBV11-3 and TRBJ2-7; TRBD2 matches 11 bases. Losses at the gene ends were 4 bases for V and 0 bases for J; bases not matched to a gene: 5. The CDR3 length is 16 residues. Per the germline V gene, CDR1 is SGHNT and CDR2 is YENEEA.

To note about this clone: Within the sample, other DNA sequences also encode this same CDR3. The chain combines TRBV4-1 with TRBJ1-2; 7 positions match TRBD1. Trimming removed 0 bases from V and 6 bases from J; junction bases left unmatched: 7. This CDR3 has 15 amino acids. Per germline, CDR1 MGHRA and CDR2 YSYEKL. The CDR3 DNA follows: TGCGCCAGCAGCCAAGATCAGGCAGGGGGAAATGGCTACACCTTC. This translates into CASSQDQAGGNGYTF.

This chain joins TRBV6-6 and TRBJ1-5, with D perhaps matching TRBD1 (5 bases). CDR3 length: 14 amino acids. CDR1 and CDR2 (germline): MNHNY, SVGAGI (reference sequence). V lost 8 bases to trimming and J lost 6 bases, with 17 bases between them. The CDR3 sequence is CASRQWGLGQPQHF. The CDR3 nucleotides read TGTGCCAGCCGTCAGTGGGGCCTCGGTCAGCCCCAGCATTTT.

This chain links TRBV7-9 with TRBJ2-7, with D possibly TRBD2 on 6 matching bases. Per germline, CDR1 SEHNR and CDR2 FQNEAQ (reference sequence). This CDR3 has 13 residues. Trimming stripped 5 bases from V and 9 bases from J, with 17 bases between. The DNA for the CDR3 is TGTGCCAGCAGCCCGTCGGGACTGTTTCCGCAGTACTTC. Translation: CASSPSGLFPQYF.

The chain joins TRBV5-6 to TRBJ2-1; possibly TRBD2 for D (5 bases). The CDR3 contains 16 residues. V dropped 3 bases and J dropped 0 bases, with 13 bases sitting between them. In germline, CDR1 is SGHDT, CDR2 YYEEEE. CDR3 sequence reads: CASSSEGWGSYNEQFF. Here the CDR3 DNA reads TGTGCCAGCAGCTCAGAGGGCTGGGGCTCCTACAATGAGCAGTTCTTC.

The chain employs TRBV28 and TRBJ2-7, with no clear D. The germline CDR1 and CDR2 sequences are MDHEN and SYDVKM. The V gene lost 4 bases and the J gene lost 2 bases, with 9 bases spanning the gap. The CDR3 is 13 residues long. This CDR3 reads CASSYEGTYEQYF. Written as DNA, the CDR3 is TGTGCCAGCAGTTATGAAGGGACCTACGAGCAGTACTTC.